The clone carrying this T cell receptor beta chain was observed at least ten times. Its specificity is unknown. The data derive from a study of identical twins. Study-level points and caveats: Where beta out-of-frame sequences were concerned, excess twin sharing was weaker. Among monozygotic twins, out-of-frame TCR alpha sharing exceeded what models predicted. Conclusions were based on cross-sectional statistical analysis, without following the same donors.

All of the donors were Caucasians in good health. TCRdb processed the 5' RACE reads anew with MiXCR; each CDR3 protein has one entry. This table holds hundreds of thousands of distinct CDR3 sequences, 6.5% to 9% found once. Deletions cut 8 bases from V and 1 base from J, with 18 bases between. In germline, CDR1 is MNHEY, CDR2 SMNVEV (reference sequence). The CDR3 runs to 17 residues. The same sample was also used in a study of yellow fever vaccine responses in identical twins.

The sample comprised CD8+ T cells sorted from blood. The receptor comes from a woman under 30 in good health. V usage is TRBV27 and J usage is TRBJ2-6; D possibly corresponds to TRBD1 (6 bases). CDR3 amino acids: CASSSGRGRSGANVLTF. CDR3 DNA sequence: TGTGCCAGCTCCTCAGGCAGGGGAAGGTCTGGGGCCAACGTCCTGACTTTC.